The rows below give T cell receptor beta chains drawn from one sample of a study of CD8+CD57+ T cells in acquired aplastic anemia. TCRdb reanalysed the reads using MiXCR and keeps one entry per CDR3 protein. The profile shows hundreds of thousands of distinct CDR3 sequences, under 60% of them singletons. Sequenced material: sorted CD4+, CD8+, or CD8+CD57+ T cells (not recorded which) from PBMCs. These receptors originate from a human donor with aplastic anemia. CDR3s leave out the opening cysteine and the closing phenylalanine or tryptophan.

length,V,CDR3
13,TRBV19,ASSTNRGGSSPLH
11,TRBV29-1,SVVGGSNQPQH
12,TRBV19,ASSATGGRTEAF
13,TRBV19,ASSFRGMLYNEQF
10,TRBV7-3,ASSTRNTEAF
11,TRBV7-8,ASSLVDTGELF
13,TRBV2,ASTRSAETGNTIY
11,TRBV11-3,ASSSRLDETQY
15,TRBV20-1,SARSLGAGGVNTEAF
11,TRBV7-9,SSSPAGYTEAF
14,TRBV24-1,ATSDRTAASYNEQF
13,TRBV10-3,AISVTLGQGKTQY
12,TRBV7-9,ASSLLGSYNEQF
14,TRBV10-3,AISVSAPGVTGELF
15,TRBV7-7,ASSPGLAGGAMETQY
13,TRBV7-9,ASSQLAGVINEQF
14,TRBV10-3,ATSGTSGGRTDTQY
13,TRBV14,ASSLTGGSYYGYT
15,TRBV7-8,ASSFQSAVGMNTEAF
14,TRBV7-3,ASSSSVGGSQETQY
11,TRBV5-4,ASSSRDAQKLF
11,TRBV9,ASSDPRGGGIS
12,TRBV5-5,ASSPGQGADEQY
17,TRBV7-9,ASSLRGSGRDSGANVLT
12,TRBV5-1,ASSGNQIGDTQY
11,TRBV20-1,SARDPGRLYYT
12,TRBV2,ASSGGQGTYEQY
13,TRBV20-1,SARDDRTGSYEQY
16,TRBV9,ASSGRDRGLGDTGELF
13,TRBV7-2,ASSLDRAASYEQY
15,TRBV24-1,ATLRPGQGAMNPPLH
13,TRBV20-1,SARGWRTGGYEQF
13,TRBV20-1,SARDGATVAGELF
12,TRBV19,ARGGGQGCQPQH
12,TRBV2,ASSLTSGSNEQF
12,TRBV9,ASSVSSGGNEQF
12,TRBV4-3,ASSQDPRDTEAF
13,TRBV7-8,ASSLGRGGGYGYT
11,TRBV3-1,ASTRQGEETQY
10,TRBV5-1,ASSVAGGELF